The 7 T cell receptor beta chains below were found in one sample sequenced in a study of blood T cell repertoires in COVID-19. The data were produced by immunoSEQ multiplex PCR, yet TCRdb's version contains in-frame clones alone and is incomplete. The table includes about 340,000 clones, 80% to 90% detected once. The sequenced material came from peripheral blood. All receptors derive from a woman in her sixties with COVID-19, enrolled during active disease.

This clone was observed once. V gene TRBV4-1 combines with J gene TRBJ1-1, with a possible D match to TRBD1 (6 bases). CDR1 and CDR2 from the germline V gene are MGHRA and YSYEKL. There are 15 residues in the CDR3. Trimming took 5 bases from V and 11 from J, leaving 24 bases between them. The CDR3 region has the DNA TGCGCCAGCAGCGCACTCGGACAGCTAGGAAATCCGGCTTTCTTT. It translates to CASSALGQLGNPAFF.

This clone was counted between two and nine times. The chain has TRBV7-8 and TRBJ1-2; D is unclear. Trimming stripped 5 bases from V and 4 bases from J, with 14 bases between. This CDR3 is built from 14 residues. Germline V gene lookup returns CDR1 SGHVS and CDR2 FQNEAQ. CDR3 coding DNA: TGTGCCAGCAGCCCAAGGGATGGGAGCTATGGCTACACCTTC. Protein: CASSPRDGSYGYTF.

This clone was observed a few times. J is TRBJ1-6 and V is TRBV9, with TRBD1 as a possible D gene (6 bases). V was trimmed by 5 bases and J by 0 bases, leaving 12 bases between them. This CDR3 contains 16 residues. CDR1 and CDR2 from the germline V gene are SGDLS and YYNGEE. In nucleotides, the CDR3 is TGTGCCAGCAGTGCAACAGGGAGCTCCTATAATTCACCCCTCCACTTT. It yields the protein CASSATGSSYNSPLHF.

This clone was seen a few times. The J gene is TRBJ2-1, the V gene TRBV29-1, with D perhaps matching TRBD2 (6 bases). Trimming stripped 3 bases from V and 10 bases from J, with 10 bases between. Germline V gene lookup returns CDR1 SQVTM and CDR2 ANQGSEA. The CDR3 sequence is 11 residues long. Here the CDR3 reads CSVDPRGEQFF. Here the CDR3 DNA reads TGCAGCGTTGATCCCCGGGGGGAGCAGTTCTTC.

The rearrangement uses TRBV30 and TRBJ1-6; the D is unclear. Germline CDR1 GTSNPN, CDR2 SVGIG (reference sequence). With 0 bases removed from V and 7 bases from J, the gap between germline ends came to 7 bases. The CDR3 loop spans 13 amino acids. The CDR3 nucleotides read TGTGCCTGGAGTGTACTTGAGAATTCACCCCTCCACTTT. It yields the protein CAWSVLENSPLHF.

The chain links TRBV7-2 to TRBJ2-2; 7 bases line up with TRBD1. Germline V lookup: CDR1 SGHTA, CDR2 FQGNSA. The CDR3 runs to 15 residues. V dropped 0 bases and J dropped 7; count of bases not matched to a gene: 5. CDR3 residues: CASSLAGTGVGELFF. The DNA of the CDR3 is TGTGCCAGCAGCTTAGCCGGTACAGGGGTCGGGGAGCTGTTTTTT.

The chain links TRBV12-3 or TRBV12-4 to TRBJ1-5; D call uncertain. V was trimmed by 5 bases and J by 7 bases, leaving 9 bases between them. The CDR3 runs to 12 residues. The CDR3 loop is CASSSEPQPQHF. The CDR3 bases are TGTGCCAGCAGTAGCGAGCCCCAGCCCCAGCATTTT.